These T cell receptor beta chains were read from a single sample in a study of response to subunit inactivated influenza vaccine. TCRdb passed the RT-PCR reads through MiXCR, listing each CDR3 protein once. The table has hundreds of thousands of distinct CDR3 sequences, roughly 13% seen once; the top ten hold 6% to 8%. The sample consisted of PBMCs from blood, taken 14 to 15 days before vaccination. These receptors all come from a man aged 50 to 60 who received an inactivated influenza vaccine. The CDR3 runs from the conserved cysteine through the conserved F or W.

v_gene	j_gene	CDR3aa
TRBV11-2	TRBJ1-5	CASSYDMTDQPQHF
TRBV5-1	TRBJ1-4	CASQAGTGREKLFF
TRBV7-2	TRBJ1-5	CASSPMAWASNQPQHF
TRBV5-1	TRBJ2-1	CASSLDLHEQFF
TRBV6-1	TRBJ2-2	CASKSGGANTGELFF
TRBV5-1	TRBJ1-1	CASSPRQGRVAEAFF
TRBV2	TRBJ2-1	CASIAGSYNEQFF
TRBV7-9	TRBJ2-2	CASSLIGPGELFF
TRBV10-3	TRBJ1-1	CAISSRQNTEAFF
TRBV7-2	TRBJ2-1	CASSLAAGQGSYNEQFF
TRBV6-6	TRBJ2-1	CASSYTYNEQFF
TRBV7-2	TRBJ2-7	CASSLLAHYEQYF
TRBV20-1	TRBJ2-3	CSPHGGSTDTQYF
TRBV7-8	TRBJ2-1	CASSLVDLGEQFF
TRBV5-6	TRBJ1-2	CASSRRGAQHGYTF
TRBV6-2/TRBV6-3	TRBJ2-7	CASRSLAGTYEQYF
TRBV7-2	TRBJ2-2	CASSSGLAGGGSGELFF
TRBV15	TRBJ2-5	CATSSPPRGLVIETQYF
TRBV27	TRBJ2-7	CASSSDIRGEQYF
TRBV12-3/TRBV12-4	TRBJ1-1	CASRDHTNTEAFF
TRBV11-2	TRBJ2-7	CASSLVGVATSGRVVYEQYF
TRBV12-3/TRBV12-4	TRBJ2-6	CASSYRVSGAGANVLTF
TRBV28	TRBJ2-5	CASSSQILPGQGAPKETQYF
TRBV11-2	TRBJ1-1	CASSVNRFPDTEAFF
TRBV11-1	TRBJ2-1	CASSSLAGGWADGNEQFF
TRBV24-1	TRBJ2-3	CATSDSGTSGRRLADTQYF
TRBV28	TRBJ2-1	CASSLLGLAGITYNEQFF
TRBV6-1	TRBJ2-6	CASSEAGANVLTF
TRBV14	TRBJ2-7	CASRLTGGYEQYF
TRBV28	TRBJ2-7	CASRPGPYEQYF
TRBV20-1	TRBJ2-5	CSAVGTVETQYF
TRBV6-5	TRBJ2-1	CASSSGGSTYNEQFF
TRBV20-1	TRBJ2-1	CSARDPRLGRANEQFF
TRBV7-2	TRBJ2-7	CASRPSGTYEQYF
TRBV3-1	TRBJ2-1	CASSQDSRGPYNEQFF
TRBV6-4	TRBJ1-6	CASPRTPYNSPLHF
TRBV7-2	TRBJ2-2	CASSQEQPLNTGELFF
TRBV4-3	TRBJ2-3	CASSQGTSGGAQYF
TRBV5-1	TRBJ2-1	CASNEWEDEQFF
TRBV7-2	TRBJ1-5	CASSVGGQGPQHF
TRBV7-9	TRBJ2-5	CASRGPRVAVVETQYF
TRBV7-2	TRBJ2-1	CASSLVGLAGDPEQFF
TRBV20-1	TRBJ2-1	CSASRGRNEQFF
TRBV9	TRBJ2-7	CASSVVRECTYEQYF